The clone carrying this T cell receptor beta chain showed up many times. The germline V gene has CDR1 GTSNPN and CDR2 SVGIG (reference sequence). The CDR3 has 14 residues. Trimming left V 0 bases short and J 0 bases short, with 8 bases between. This specimen belongs to a study of metastatic and nonmetastatic thyroid tumors. No patient had received any treatment before thyroid surgery. TCRdb re-called clones from the PCR reads using MiXCR. The sample shows over 25,000 clones, about 20% of them seen only once. This chain links TRBV30 with TRBJ1-1, with D hard to call. The sequenced sample consisted of blood. The TCR originated in a female donor with papillary thyroid cancer or a benign thyroid nodule (not recorded which). Some clones in this sample may be carry-over from other donors' samples. The CDR3: CAWSVVPMNTEAFF. CDR3 bases: TGTGCCTGGAGTGTAGTCCCGATGAACACTGAAGCTTTCTTT.